Listed here are 26 T cell receptor beta chains from one sample, sequenced in a study of PD-1 blockade in classical Hodgkin lymphoma. All patients relapsed after autologous stem cell transplantation, and brentuximab vedotin exposure varied. Generated by immunoSEQ multiplex PCR, the TCRdb table keeps only in-frame clones and is missing some. The data show tens of thousands of clones, about two thirds seen once. The input for sequencing was peripheral blood mononuclear cells (PBMCs), taken before the second cycle of nivolumab. The receptors were gathered from a human donor with classical Hodgkin lymphoma.

The DNA of the CDR3 is TGTGCCAGCAGTAGGACAGTAGACGAGCAGTACTTC. It codes for CASSRTVDEQYF. The chain combines TRBV6-1 with TRBJ2-7, with D perhaps matching TRBD1 (6 bases). Germline CDR1 reads MNHNS; CDR2 reads SASEGT. The CDR3 spans 12 residues. V was pared by 5 bases and J by 5 bases, with 10 bases between.

This rearrangement joins TRBV25-1 to TRBJ2-1; 9 nucleotides agree with TRBD1. After removal of 1 base from V and 10 bases from J, the junction contained 8 bases not matched to a gene. Per germline, CDR1 MGHDK and CDR2 SYGVNS. The CDR3 is 15 amino acids. CDR3 DNA sequence: TGTGCCAGCAGTGAATCCACAGGGGGCTATCGAGAGCAGTTCTTC. Translated, it gives CASSESTGGYREQFF.

The rearrangement links TRBV27 to TRBJ2-2; D uncertain. Germline V gives CDR1 MNHEY, CDR2 SMNVEV (reference sequence). Trimming took 2 bases from V and 8 from J, leaving 6 bases between them. This CDR3 region has 12 residues. The CDR3 DNA follows: TGTGCCAGCAGTTTACTGGGTGGGGAGCTGTTTTTT. Translating gives CASSLLGGELFF.

The chain uses TRBV4-1 and TRBJ1-5; D is undetermined. CDR1 is MGHRA and CDR2 is YSYEKL in the germline V gene. Between the trimmed V and J ends, which lost 0 bases and 12 bases, there was a span of 24 bases. The CDR3 runs to 17 residues. The CDR3 DNA follows: TGCGCCAGCAGCCAAGATATCTCCATACAGCCGCGCTTTGTCCAGCATTTT. Its protein is CASSQDISIQPRFVQHF.

CDR3 sequence: CASSLISGDYGYTF. CDR3 sequence (DNA): TGCGCCAGCAGCTTGATCTCGGGGGATTATGGCTACACCTTC. This chain connects TRBV5-1 to TRBJ1-2, with D possibly being TRBD1 (5 bases). The CDR3 runs to 14 residues. The germline V and J ends were trimmed by 1 base and 5 bases, with 12 bases remaining between them. Germline CDR1 SGHRS, CDR2 YFSETQ.

This chain connects TRBV28 to TRBJ2-5, with D possibly being TRBD1 (6 bases). V lost 5 bases to trimming and J lost 5 bases, with 18 bases between them. The CDR3 runs 15 residues. The V gene's germline CDR1 is MDHEN and CDR2 SYDVKM. The CDR3 region has the DNA TGTGCCAGCAGTCCCGGCGCAGGGGTTGCGGAGACCCAGTACTTC. Amino acid sequence: CASSPGAGVAETQYF.

This CDR3 reads CASTAGTGTREQYF. CDR3 sequence (DNA): TGCGCCAGCACTGCCGGGACAGGGACTAGGGAGCAGTACTTC. J is TRBJ2-7 and V is TRBV5-1; tentative D call: TRBD1 (9 bases). The CDR3 runs to 14 residues. CDR1 is SGHRS and CDR2 is YFSETQ in the germline V gene. The germline V and J ends were trimmed by 6 bases and 7 bases, with 20 bases remaining between them.

J is TRBJ2-7 and V is TRBV6-6; the D gene is possibly TRBD2 (6 bases). CDR1 is MNHNY, CDR2 SVGAGI, per germline (reference sequence). Trimming removed 10 bases at V and 3 bases at J, with 19 bases between. This CDR3 contains 14 residues. CDR3 protein: CATLQSSRDYEQYF. The CDR3 DNA is TGTGCCACCCTCCAATCATCGCGGGACTACGAGCAGTACTTC.

This sequence joins TRBV19 and TRBJ1-1; perhaps TRBD1 as D (5 bases). Germline V CDR1 and CDR2: LNHDA, SQIVND (reference sequence). V lost 3 bases to trimming and J lost 6 bases, with 14 bases between them. The CDR3 is 14 amino acids. In nucleotides, the CDR3 is TGTGCCAGTAGTATGAGGGACTTGGGGGCTGAAGCTTTCTTT. Residues: CASSMRDLGAEAFF.

This clone is termed medium-sized. The rearrangement joins TRBV19 to TRBJ1-2, with D perhaps matching TRBD1 (6 bases). The CDR3 loop spans 13 amino acids. The germline CDR1 and CDR2 sequences are LNHDA and SQIVND (reference sequence). V gave up 6 bases and J gave up 3 bases, with 11 bases separating them. The CDR3 is CASRRTADYGYTF. CDR3 nucleotides: TGTGCCAGTAGAAGGACAGCCGACTATGGCTACACCTTC. The whole variable domain, remainder taken from reference TRBV19 and TRBJ1-2, is DGGITQSPKYLFRKEGQNVTLSCEQNLNHDAMYWYRQDPGQGLRLIYYSQIVNDFQKGDIAEGYSVSREKKESFPLTVTSAQKNPTAFYLCASRRTADYGYTFGSGTRLTVV.

Worth noting for this clone: The same CDR3 arises from other DNA sequences in this sample as well. The rearrangement links TRBV27 to TRBJ2-2; 8 nucleotides align to TRBD1. CDR1 and CDR2 (germline): MNHEY, SMNVEV (reference sequence). V shed 2 bases, J shed 1 base, and the junction held 3 bases outside the gene matches. This CDR3 is built from 16 residues. The CDR3 DNA reads as TGTGCCAGCAGTTTACGGGGGACAGGGAACACCGGGGAGCTGTTTTTT. Protein product: CASSLRGTGNTGELFF.

This sequence joins TRBV28 and TRBJ2-7; maybe TRBD1 (6 bases). CDR3 size: 15 residues. Germline V gene data show CDR1 as MDHEN and CDR2 as SYDVKM. V dropped 2 bases and J dropped 0 bases, with 11 bases sitting between them. CDR3 in amino acids: CASSLTWDTSYEQYF. CDR3 nucleotides: TGTGCCAGCAGTTTAACGTGGGACACCTCCTACGAGCAGTACTTC.

This chain joins TRBV15 and TRBJ2-6; 8 nucleotides match TRBD1. Germline lookup yields CDR1 LNHNV and CDR2 YYDKDF (reference sequence). Losses at the gene ends were 0 bases for V and 4 bases for J; bases not matched to a gene: 11. The CDR3 runs 19 residues. The CDR3, as DNA: TGTGCCACCAGCAGAGATCTGATACAGGGGGGATCAGGGGCCAACGTCCTGACTTTC. Translating it yields CATSRDLIQGGSGANVLTF.

The chain links TRBV18 to TRBJ1-4, with TRBD1 matching over 7 bases. V gave up 6 bases and J gave up 8 bases; unmatched junction bases: 12. Per the germline V gene, CDR1 is KGHSH and CDR2 is LQKENI. This CDR3 is built from 15 residues. The CDR3 DNA is TGTGCCAGCTCGCCCGAACAGGGGCTGTGGGAAAAACTGTTTTTT. As protein: CASSPEQGLWEKLFF.

This chain joins TRBV9 and TRBJ1-2, with 7 bases fitting TRBD1. CDR3 length equals 14 residues. Germline CDR1 reads SGDLS; CDR2 reads YYNGEE. V was pared by 4 bases and J by 3 bases, with 6 bases of the junction left unmatched. This CDR3 reads CASSPRQGDYGYTF. The DNA for the CDR3 is TGTGCCAGCAGCCCTAGACAGGGCGACTATGGCTACACCTTC.

The chain recombines TRBV7-2 with TRBJ1-2; 11 bases line up with TRBD1. This CDR3 has 15 residues. Germline V gene sequence: CDR1 SGHTA, CDR2 FQGNSA. V was clipped by 5 bases and J by 2 bases; unmatched bases: 4. The CDR3 sequence is CASSTRTGGNYGYTF. CDR3 coding DNA: TGTGCCAGCAGCACCAGGACAGGGGGCAACTATGGCTACACCTTC.

This clone has more than one count but fewer than ten. The chain carries TRBV7-9 and TRBJ1-2; D is unresolved. V lost 1 base to trimming and J lost 2 bases, with 5 bases between them. This CDR3 is built from 13 residues. Per germline, CDR1 SEHNR and CDR2 FQNEAQ (reference sequence). The CDR3: CASSLGQNYGYTF. Here the CDR3 DNA reads TGTGCCAGCAGCTTAGGGCAGAACTATGGCTACACCTTC.

The V and J genes are TRBV2 and TRBJ1-1, with D perhaps TRBD1 (6 bases). The V end lost 3 bases, the J end lost 0 bases, and 14 bases lay between the germline ends. The CDR3 runs to 16 residues. CDR1 and CDR2 (germline): SNHLY, FYNNEI. Here the CDR3 reads CASSDLWDTLNTEAFF. Written as DNA, the CDR3 is TGTGCCAGCAGTGATTTATGGGACACCTTGAACACTGAAGCTTTCTTT.

The gene calls are TRBV4-2 and TRBJ1-2, with a weak D call TRBD1 (5 bases). V was clipped by 0 bases and J by 4 bases, with 18 bases between them. In germline, CDR1 is LGHNA, CDR2 YNFKEQ. CDR3 length equals 17 residues. CDR3 sequence: CASSQDEGLGSTYGYTF. The CDR3 region has the DNA TGTGCCAGCAGCCAAGATGAGGGACTCGGGAGTACCTATGGCTACACCTTC.

This clone was counted a few times. The CDR3: CASRPGLDLNEQYF. The CDR3 DNA reads as TGTGCCAGCAGGCCGGGACTAGACCTCAACGAGCAGTACTTC. This chain links TRBV7-2 with TRBJ2-7, with 8 nucleotides matching TRBD2. The CDR3 length is 14 residues. V gave up 6 bases and J gave up 5 bases; unmatched junction bases: 9. Germline V gene sequence: CDR1 SGHTA, CDR2 FQGNSA.

In this sample, this clone turned up a few times. The chain recombines TRBV11-2 with TRBJ1-2; D not certain. V was pared by 5 bases and J by 1 base, with 17 bases between. From germline, CDR1 is SGHAT and CDR2 FQNNGV. This CDR3 has 16 residues. CDR3 nucleotides: TGTGCCAGCAGCCCCGGACCTACAATGGGTAACTATGGCTACACCTTC. Translation: CASSPGPTMGNYGYTF.

In its sample, this clone was seen once. The V gene is TRBV4-3, the J gene TRBJ1-6; 7 positions match TRBD1. The CDR3 loop spans 15 amino acids. In germline, CDR1 is LGHNA, CDR2 YSLEER. V trimming: 1 base; J trimming: 8 bases; junction bases outside the gene matches: 5. The CDR3: CASSQGTGWDSPLHF. The CDR3 nucleotides are TGCGCCAGCAGCCAAGGGACAGGATGGGATTCACCCCTCCACTTT.

This sequence joins TRBV6-6 and TRBJ1-1, with no clear D. The CDR3 is 12 amino acids. The germline CDR1 and CDR2 sequences are MNHNY and SVGAGI (reference sequence). V dropped 6 bases and J dropped 0 bases, with 5 bases sitting between them. The CDR3 region is CASRRMNTEAFF. The CDR3 bases are TGTGCCAGCAGGAGGATGAACACTGAAGCTTTCTTT.

The chain joins TRBV28 to TRBJ2-7; tentatively, D is TRBD1 (6 bases). The CDR3 is 15 residues long. The germline V gene has CDR1 MDHEN and CDR2 SYDVKM. V gave up 6 bases and J gave up 0 bases, with 15 bases separating them. DNA for the CDR3: TGTGCCAGCAGCGAAATCGGACAGCCCTCCTACGAGCAGTACTTC. This encodes CASSEIGQPSYEQYF.

The chain couples TRBV28 to TRBJ2-1, with D maybe TRBD2 (5 bases). Germline V lookup: CDR1 MDHEN, CDR2 SYDVKM. The length of the CDR3 is 12 residues. Trimming left V 5 bases short and J 8 bases short, with 10 bases between. Here the CDR3 DNA reads TGTGCCAGCAGTCCGTCAGCGGATGAGCAGTTCTTC. It codes for CASSPSADEQFF.

DNA for the CDR3: TGTGCCAGCAGTTTAGACCGGACAGGGAGGGAAACTGAAGCTTTCTTT. This encodes CASSLDRTGRETEAFF. The chain joins TRBV28 to TRBJ1-1, with 8 bases identical to TRBD1. With 2 bases clipped from V and 5 bases from J, the junction kept 10 bases outside the gene matches. The CDR3 is 16 residues long. Germline CDR1 reads MDHEN; CDR2 reads SYDVKM.